The next 24 T cell receptor beta chains were all read from a single sample in a study of blood T cell repertoires in COVID-19. Measured with immunoSEQ multiplex PCR; TCRdb has only the in-frame clones, and not every one. The data show about 140,000 clones, with around nine tenths seen just once and around 5% held by the top ten. Input material: peripheral blood. The source is a human donor in a cohort sampled during active COVID-19.

V and J are TRBV24-1 and TRBJ2-7; TRBD2 matches at 14 bases. The germline V gene encodes CDR1 KGHDR and CDR2 SFDVKD. V was pared by 3 bases and J by 0 bases, with 3 bases of the junction left unmatched. The CDR3 has 17 residues. The CDR3 nucleotides are TGTGCCACCAGTGATCCCGGGACTAGCGGGAGCTCCTACGAGCAGTACTTC. Translated, it gives CATSDPGTSGSSYEQYF.

The rearrangement joins TRBV27 to TRBJ2-3; D is perhaps TRBD2 (5 bases). Germline-derived CDR1 and CDR2 are MNHEY and SMNVEV (reference sequence). There are 16 residues in the CDR3. V was cut by 3 bases and J by 4 bases, with 17 bases left in between. CDR3 amino acids: CASSFRGPRGPDTQYF. The CDR3 DNA sequence: TGTGCCAGCAGTTTTCGTGGGCCAAGAGGGCCAGATACGCAGTATTTT.

The V gene is TRBV9, the J gene TRBJ2-3, with 11 bases lining up with TRBD2. This CDR3 spans 14 amino acids. Germline V gene lookup returns CDR1 SGDLS and CDR2 YYNGEE. The ends lost 4 bases at V and 6 bases at J; junction bases unmatched: 4. The CDR3: CASSSGLAGDTQYF. For the CDR3, the DNA is TGTGCCAGCAGCTCAGGACTAGCGGGCGATACGCAGTATTTT.

The chain combines TRBV5-6 with TRBJ1-2, with D tentatively TRBD1 (5 bases). V lost 4 bases and J 3 bases, leaving 25 bases between the germline ends. Germline loops: CDR1 SGHDT, CDR2 YYEEEE. This CDR3 has 18 amino acids. Here the CDR3 reads CASSAPRVFRGGDYGYTF. DNA of the CDR3: TGTGCCAGCAGCGCCCCCCGGGTGTTTAGGGGCGGGGACTATGGCTACACCTTC.

The V and J genes are TRBV2 and TRBJ2-1; the match to TRBD2 covers 7 bases. The germline V gene encodes CDR1 SNHLY and CDR2 FYNNEI. The CDR3 is 14 residues long. The V gene end was trimmed by 8 bases and the J gene end by 5 bases; junction bases not matched to a gene: 9. DNA of the CDR3: TGTGCCAGCGCTAGAGGACGGGGGGACAATGAGCAGTTCTTC. Translated, it gives CASARGRGDNEQFF.

This sequence joins TRBV5-6 and TRBJ2-1, with 7 bases identical to TRBD2. V was clipped by 0 bases and J by 5 bases; unmatched bases: 5. Germline V lookup: CDR1 SGHDT, CDR2 YYEEEE. The CDR3 spans 15 residues. The CDR3 DNA follows: TGTGCCAGCAGCTTGGCGTCTAGCGGTAACAATGAGCAGTTCTTC. Protein product: CASSLASSGNNEQFF.

The chain links TRBV27 to TRBJ2-7; 9 nucleotides agree with TRBD1. V shed 1 base and J 6 bases; nucleotides not matched to a gene: 16. The CDR3 consists of 18 residues. Germline V gives CDR1 MNHEY, CDR2 SMNVEV (reference sequence). The CDR3 DNA reads TGTGCCAGCAGTTTATACGCTTCCGCGGGACAGGGAGGATTCGAGCAGTACTTC. This translates into CASSLYASAGQGGFEQYF.

The chain combines TRBV11-2 with TRBJ2-3; 12 bases fit TRBD2. The CDR3 runs to 16 residues. The germline CDR1 and CDR2 sequences are SGHAT and FQNNGV. With V trimmed by 5 bases and J by 3 bases, 6 bases remained unmatched. Here the CDR3 reads CASSPRTSGATDTQYF. The CDR3 DNA reads as TGTGCCAGCAGCCCCAGGACTAGCGGGGCTACAGATACGCAGTATTTT.

This chain joins TRBV5-6 and TRBJ2-3; 11 positions match TRBD2. The V gene end was trimmed by 7 bases and the J gene end by 7 bases; junction bases not matched to a gene: 14. The germline V gene encodes CDR1 SGHDT and CDR2 YYEEEE. The CDR3 length is 16 residues. The CDR3 DNA is TGTGCCAGCGGACCATTAGCGGGGGGGTCGGTGAATACGCAGTATTTT. Residues: CASGPLAGGSVNTQYF.

This chain links TRBV4-1 with TRBJ2-3; 8 nucleotides align to TRBD2. V trimming: 3 bases; J trimming: 3 bases; junction bases outside the gene matches: 5. The CDR3 consists of 15 residues. Per the germline V gene, CDR1 is MGHRA and CDR2 is YSYEKL. As DNA, the CDR3 is TGCGCCAGCAGCCAGACGGGGGGGCGGACAGATACGCAGTATTTT. It specifies CASSQTGGRTDTQYF.

This chain uses TRBV2 with TRBJ2-1, with 9 bases that match TRBD2. CDR1 SNHLY and CDR2 FYNNEI come from the germline V gene. The CDR3 extends over 16 amino acids. Losses at the gene ends were 9 bases for V and 8 bases for J; bases not matched to a gene: 17. The chain's CDR3 is CARPRAGTSPFYEQFF. The CDR3, as DNA: TGTGCCAGGCCGAGGGCCGGGACTAGCCCTTTCTATGAGCAGTTCTTC. The full variable domain, completed using reference TRBV2 and TRBJ2-1, is EPEVTQTPSHQVTQMGQEVILRCVPISNHLYFYWYRQILGQKVEFLVSFYNNEISEKSEIFDDQFSVERPDGSNFTLKIRSTKLEDSAMYFCARPRAGTSPFYEQFFGPGTRLTVL.

This sequence joins TRBV25-1 and TRBJ2-1; 14 positions match TRBD2. Germline V gene data show CDR1 as MGHDK and CDR2 as SYGVNS. The CDR3 contains 15 residues. After removal of 4 bases from V and 7 bases from J, the junction contained 3 bases not matched to a gene. The CDR3 nucleotides read TGTGCCAGCAGTGGGGGACTAGCGGGAGTTAATGAGCAGTTCTTC. Encoded protein: CASSGGLAGVNEQFF.

Here the CDR3 DNA reads TGTGCCAGCAGTCCCAGGGGGCGGGCGAATCAGCCCCAGCATTTT. This codes for CASSPRGRANQPQHF. This chain connects TRBV28 to TRBJ1-5; the match to TRBD1 covers 8 bases. Germline V lookup: CDR1 MDHEN, CDR2 SYDVKM. The CDR3 is 15 amino acids. Trimming removed 5 bases from V and 4 bases from J; junction bases left unmatched: 7.

This clone was observed a handful of times. V gene TRBV12-3 or TRBV12-4 combines with J gene TRBJ1-2; no reliable D call. Trimming shortened V by 6 bases and J by 4 bases, and 9 bases separated the two germline ends. CDR3 length: 12 amino acids. CDR3: CASRRYGYGYTF. CDR3 in DNA: TGTGCCAGCAGGAGGTACGGCTATGGCTACACCTTC.

The chain joins TRBV3-1 (or the pseudogene TRBV3-2) to TRBJ1-5, with 8 bases identical to TRBD1. Per germline, CDR1 LGHDT and CDR2 YNNKEL (reference sequence). This CDR3 has 18 residues. J was trimmed by 4 bases and V by 8 bases; bases with no gene match: 19. The CDR3 DNA reads TGTGCCAGCTTTCAGTCACATTCAGGACAGGGTTCGAATCAGCCCCAGCATTTT. Its protein is CASFQSHSGQGSNQPQHF.

The chain is built from TRBV5-5 and TRBJ2-1; weak D call: TRBD1 (6 bases). The CDR3 length is 16 residues. The V end was cut by 3 bases, the J end by 6 bases, with 19 bases between. Germline assignment: CDR1 SGHKS and CDR2 YYEKEE (reference sequence). The DNA of the CDR3 is TGTGCCAGCAGCTCAAAAACAGGGACACGGGGCAATGAGCAGTTCTTC. Protein sequence: CASSSKTGTRGNEQFF.

The V gene is TRBV21-1, the J gene TRBJ2-4; the table's D call, TRBD1, has no DNA check behind it. TRBV21-1 is a recognized pseudogene. The CDR3 loop spans 15 amino acids. The DNA of the CDR3 is TGTGCCAGCAGCAGGGGCGGATTAGCCAAAAACATTCAGTACTTC. Protein: CASSRGGLAKNIQYF.

This chain joins TRBV11-2 and TRBJ2-1, with 7 bases lining up with TRBD1. The CDR3 loop spans 14 amino acids. Trimming took 5 bases from V and 5 from J; bases not matched to a gene: 6. Germline V gives CDR1 SGHAT, CDR2 FQNNGV. The CDR3: CASSRTGTNNEQFF. CDR3 nucleotides: TGTGCCAGCAGCAGGACAGGTACCAACAATGAGCAGTTCTTC.

V gene TRBV7-6 combines with J gene TRBJ1-5, with D uncertain. Deletions cut 4 bases from V and 4 bases from J, with 20 bases between. The germline V gene encodes CDR1 SGHVS and CDR2 FNYEAQ. The CDR3 totals 17 residues. In DNA form, the CDR3 reads TGTGCCAGCAGCTCCGGACCGTATTCGGGAGTTAATCAGCCCCAGCATTTT. Translating it yields CASSSGPYSGVNQPQHF.

This chain's CDR3 is CASSRPGQLIGNTIYF. As DNA, the CDR3 is TGTGCCAGCAGCCGCCCAGGACAGTTAATTGGAAACACCATATATTTT. The gene calls are TRBV11-2 and TRBJ1-3, with D possibly TRBD1 on 6 matching bases. CDR1 is SGHAT, CDR2 FQNNGV, per germline. V was trimmed by 5 bases and J by 3 bases, leaving 17 bases between them. The CDR3 has 16 residues.

The genes are TRBV9 and TRBJ2-6; possible D gene TRBD2, 5 bases. This CDR3 contains 16 residues. Per germline, CDR1 SGDLS and CDR2 YYNGEE. V was pared by 3 bases and J by 0 bases, with 10 bases between. CDR3 nucleotides: TGTGCCAGCAGCGCCGGGATTCTCTCTGGGGCCAACGTCCTGACTTTC. As protein: CASSAGILSGANVLTF.

J is TRBJ2-7 and V is TRBV28; D is perhaps TRBD1 (6 bases). Trimming took 2 bases from V and 2 from J, leaving 16 bases between them. The CDR3 consists of 16 residues. Germline values: CDR1 MDHEN, CDR2 SYDVKM. CDR3 nucleotides: TGTGCCAGCAGTTTAGAGGCAGGGGTCCCTACCTACGAGCAGTACTTC. Its protein is CASSLEAGVPTYEQYF.

On this clone itself: One junction end disagrees with the germline gene, perhaps due to a read error. The sample carries other DNA sequences with the same CDR3. The J gene is TRBJ1-2, the V gene TRBV7-2; TRBD1 is a possible D gene (6 bases). The CDR3 is 14 amino acids. Germline values: CDR1 SGHTA, CDR2 FQGNSA. CDR3 in amino acids: CASRPTGRAYGYTF. The CDR3 DNA sequence: TGTGCCAGCAGGCCTACAGGGAGGGCCTATGGCTACACTTTC.

The chain recombines TRBV28 with TRBJ2-1; the match to TRBD2 covers 9 bases. Germline CDR1 reads MDHEN; CDR2 reads SYDVKM. CDR3 length equals 13 residues. V dropped 5 bases and J dropped 12; count of bases not matched to a gene: 8. The CDR3 region is CASSPNSGSRQFF. The CDR3 nucleotides are TGTGCCAGCAGTCCAAATAGCGGGAGCAGGCAGTTCTTC.